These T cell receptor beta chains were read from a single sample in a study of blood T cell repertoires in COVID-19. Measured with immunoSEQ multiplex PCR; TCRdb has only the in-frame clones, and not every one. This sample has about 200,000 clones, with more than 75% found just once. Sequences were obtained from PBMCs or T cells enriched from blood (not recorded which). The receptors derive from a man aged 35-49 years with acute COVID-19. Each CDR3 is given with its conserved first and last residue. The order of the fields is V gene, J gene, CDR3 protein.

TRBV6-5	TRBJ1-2	CATSSRPGSLYGYTF
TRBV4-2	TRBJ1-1	CASGGQGGTEAFF
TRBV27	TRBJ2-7	CASTPQGEGIYEQYF
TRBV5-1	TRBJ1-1	CASKWGDTEAFF
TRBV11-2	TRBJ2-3	CASSLRRDHTDTQYF
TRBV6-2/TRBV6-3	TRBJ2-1	CASSYWSSAHNEQFF
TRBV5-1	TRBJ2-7	CASSLMTGYSYEQYF
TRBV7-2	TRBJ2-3	CASSLISADTQYF
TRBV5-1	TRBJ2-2	CASSRGRDTGELFF
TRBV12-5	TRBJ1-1	CASGPGQGANTEAFF
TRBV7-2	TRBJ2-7	CASSQSAYEQYF
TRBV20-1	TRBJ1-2	CSPRTPLGYTF
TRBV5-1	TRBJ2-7	CASRIELLSYEQYF
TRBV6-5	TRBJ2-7	CASALPGQGPSEQYF
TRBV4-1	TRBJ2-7	CASSQGGGFTYEQYF
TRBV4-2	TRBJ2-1	CASSLRLARDYNEQFF
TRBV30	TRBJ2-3	CAWSPGLATDTQYF
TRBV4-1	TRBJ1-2	CASSDREIPFGYTF
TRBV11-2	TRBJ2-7	CASSSSYEQYF
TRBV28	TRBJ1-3	CASSSYRGVGGNTIYF
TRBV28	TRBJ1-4	CASKKRGTGEKLFF
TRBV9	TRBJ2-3	CASSAGTASTDTQYF
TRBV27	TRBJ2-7	CASKILAGAGYEQYF
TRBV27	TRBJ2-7	CASRRQGGTSGYEQYF
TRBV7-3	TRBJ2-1	CASSPGNEQFF
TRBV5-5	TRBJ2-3	CASGGGRGTDTQYF
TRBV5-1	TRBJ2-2	CASSLAQGGTGELFF
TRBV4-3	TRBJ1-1	CASSQAAGGTSNTEAFF
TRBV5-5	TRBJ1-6	CASSLDRQSNSPLHF
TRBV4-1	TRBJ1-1	CASSQEGGTGGLTEAFF
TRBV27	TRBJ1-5	CASSPGQSNQPQHF